This is a list of T cell receptor beta chains from one sample in a study of T cells in tuberculosis. Assay: immunoSEQ multiplex PCR; the TCRdb copy retains only in-frame clones and omits some. The sample carries some 5,000 clones, approximately 97% recorded once. Sequences were derived from PBMCs, sampled at tuberculosis diagnosis. The source of these receptors is an adult with tuberculosis. Both conserved end residues are part of each CDR3. The D gene is left open where the match is weak. Clone size, where shown, is once, few, many, or a class for clones that have expanded.

>TRBD1|NA|TRBJ1-1|TRBV4-1
TGCGCCAGCAGCCAAGGAGGGGGCTACACTGAAGCTTTCTTT
CASSQGGGYTEAFF
>NA|NA|TRBJ2-7|TRBV6-5
TGTGCCAGCAGTTACTCCCTAGCGTCCGCCTACGAGCAGTACTTC
CASSYSLASAYEQYF
>NA|NA|TRBJ2-1|TRBV30
TGTGCCTGGAGTCCACAGGGTATAAATGAGCAGTTCTTC
CAWSPQGINEQFF
>TRBD1|NA|TRBJ2-7|TRBV5-4
TGTGCCAGCAGCGACGCTTCCCGGGACAGGGGAGCGCAGTACTTC
CASSDASRDRGAQYF
>NA|NA|TRBJ1-1|TRBV7-6
TGTGCCAGCAGCTTAGTAGGGGGGAACACTGAAGCTTTCTTT
CASSLVGGNTEAFF
>TRBD1|NA|TRBJ1-2|TRBV7-8
TGTGCCAGCAGCCCGGGGACAGGGCGGTACATCGGCTACACCTTC
CASSPGTGRYIGYTF
>NA|NA|TRBJ1-2|TRBV13
TGTGCCAGCAGCTTAGTATCAGAGACACCGTCCTATGGCTACACCTTC
CASSLVSETPSYGYTF
>NA|NA|TRBJ1-2|TRBV7-2
TGTGCCAGCAGCTTAGATCTGGGGCCCTTCACCTTC
CASSLDLGPFTF
>TRBD2|NA|TRBJ2-3|TRBV5-1
TGCGCCAGCAGCTCCCCGACAGGCGGGACTAGCGGACCCTCTAGCACAGATACGCAGTATTTT
CASSSPTGGTSGPSSTDTQYF
>TRBD2|once|TRBJ2-3|TRBV9
TGTGCCAGCAGCCCAAGGACTAGCGGGAGTCTTAACGATGATACGCAGTATTTT
CASSPRTSGSLNDDTQYF
>TRBD2|NA|TRBJ2-1|TRBV2
TGTGCCAGCGGGGAGGGCGGGGCCCGCAGTTACGAGCAGTTCTTC
CASGEGGARSYEQFF
>NA|once|TRBJ2-7|TRBV7-3
TGTGCCAGCAGCTCCTGGGGGGGCGGAAACTACGAGCAGTACTTC
CASSSWGGGNYEQYF
>NA|NA|TRBJ1-3|TRBV2
TGTGCCAGCAAAGTTGGGAGCTCTGGAAACACCATATATTTT
CASKVGSSGNTIYF
>TRBD1|NA|TRBJ2-7|TRBV11-2
TGTGCCAGCAGCTTCGTAACAGGGGGTTCCTACGAGCAGTACTTC
CASSFVTGGSYEQYF
>TRBD2|NA|TRBJ2-1|TRBV7-6
TGTGCCAGCAGCTTCAGCGGGAGTAAAGACAATGAGCAGTTCTTC
CASSFSGSKDNEQFF
>TRBD1|NA|TRBJ2-7|TRBV5-6
TGTGCCAGCAGCCGGACAGGGGTTTCCTACGAGCAGTACTTC
CASSRTGVSYEQYF
>TRBD1|NA|TRBJ1-1|TRBV23-1
TGCGCCAGGAGAAACAGGGGCCTTGAAGCTTTCTTT
CARRNRGLEAFF
>TRBD2|NA|TRBJ2-1|TRBV18
TGTGCCAGCTCACTAGCGGGAGGTACGAGCTCCTACAATGAGCAGTTCTTC
CASSLAGGTSSYNEQFF
>NA|NA|TRBJ2-1|TRBV4-2
TGTGCCAGCAGCCAGGGGGGGGCCAGGAATGAGCAGTTCTTC
CASSQGGARNEQFF
>NA|NA|TRBJ1-1|TRBV6-1
TGTGCCAGCAGTGACATACCGGGGACTGAAGCTTTCTTT
CASSDIPGTEAFF